This entry features one T cell receptor beta chain sequence. Its matching antigen is unknown. At one end, the junction sequence differs from germline, possibly due to a read error. The source of the sample is a study of T cell repertoires in cytomegalovirus infection. Study details: CMV epitopes used comprised recently identified HLA-C-restricted ones and well-studied HLA-B-restricted ones. An indication of both CMV infection and matching HLA type came from public TCR beta signatures.

General study results and limits: Ex vivo, HLA-C-restricted CMV-specific TCR beta clonotypes prevailed over the rest of the response.

The CDR3 consists of 15 residues. Germline CDR1 and CDR2: MDHEN and SYDVKM. TCRdb independently ran MiXCR on the reads; one entry per CDR3 protein. The repertoire has some 900,000 distinct CDR3 sequences, around a third of them found once; the top ten carry around 11%. The chain recombines TRBV28 with TRBJ2-5, with D tentatively TRBD1 or TRBD2 (5 bases each). The specimen comprised cultured CD8+ T cells from PBMCs, sampled from culture after CMV antigen stimulation. This TCR derives from a human donor in good health (CMV status not recorded). Some clones in this sample may be carry-over from other donors' samples. Here the CDR3 reads CVSSRPGPAGETQYF. DNA for the CDR3: TGTGTCAGCAGTCGCCCGGGGCCCGCAGGAGAGACCCAGTACTTC.